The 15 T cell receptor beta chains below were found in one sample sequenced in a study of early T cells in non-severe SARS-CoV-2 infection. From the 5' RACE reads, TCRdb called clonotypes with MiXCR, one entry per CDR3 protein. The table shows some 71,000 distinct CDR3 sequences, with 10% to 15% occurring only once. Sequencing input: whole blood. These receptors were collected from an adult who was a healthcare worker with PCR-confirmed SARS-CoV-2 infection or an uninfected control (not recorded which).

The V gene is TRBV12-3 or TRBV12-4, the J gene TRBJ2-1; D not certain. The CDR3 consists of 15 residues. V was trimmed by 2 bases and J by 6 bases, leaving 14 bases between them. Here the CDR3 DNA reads TGTGCCAGCAGTTTATCCGGCTTTATAAGCAATGAGCAGTTCTTC. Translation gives CASSLSGFISNEQFF.

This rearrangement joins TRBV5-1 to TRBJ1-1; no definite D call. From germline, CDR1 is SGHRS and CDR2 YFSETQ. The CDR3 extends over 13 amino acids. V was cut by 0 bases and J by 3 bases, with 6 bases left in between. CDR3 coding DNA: TGCGCCAGCAGCTTGGATTTGGACACTGAAGCTTTCTTT. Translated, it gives CASSLDLDTEAFF.

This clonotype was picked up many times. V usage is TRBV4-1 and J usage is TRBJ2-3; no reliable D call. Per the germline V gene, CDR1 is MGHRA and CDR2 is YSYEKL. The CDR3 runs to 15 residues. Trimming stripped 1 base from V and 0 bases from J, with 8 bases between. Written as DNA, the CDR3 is TGCGCCAGCAGCCAAGGGAAGACTAGCACAGATACGCAGTATTTT. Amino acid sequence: CASSQGKTSTDTQYF.

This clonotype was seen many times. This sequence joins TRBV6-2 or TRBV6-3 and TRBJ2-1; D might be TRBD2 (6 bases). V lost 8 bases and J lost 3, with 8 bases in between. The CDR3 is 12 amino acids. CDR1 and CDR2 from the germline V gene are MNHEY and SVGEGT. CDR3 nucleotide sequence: TGTGCCAGCGGGGGGATCTACAATGAGCAGTTCTTC. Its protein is CASGGIYNEQFF.

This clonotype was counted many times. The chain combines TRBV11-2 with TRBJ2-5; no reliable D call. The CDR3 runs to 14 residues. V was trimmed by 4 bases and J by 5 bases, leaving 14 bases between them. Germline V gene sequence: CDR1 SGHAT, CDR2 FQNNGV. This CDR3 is CASSWASPGETQYF. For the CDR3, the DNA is TGTGCCAGCAGCTGGGCCTCCCCGGGTGAGACCCAGTACTTC.

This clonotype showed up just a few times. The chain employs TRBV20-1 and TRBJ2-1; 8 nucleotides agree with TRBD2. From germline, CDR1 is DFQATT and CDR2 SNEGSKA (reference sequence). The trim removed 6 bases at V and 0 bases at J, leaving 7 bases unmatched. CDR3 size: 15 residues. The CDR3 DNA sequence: TGCAGTGCAGTTGCGGGGGGCCTCTCCTACAATGAGCAGTTCTTC. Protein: CSAVAGGLSYNEQFF.

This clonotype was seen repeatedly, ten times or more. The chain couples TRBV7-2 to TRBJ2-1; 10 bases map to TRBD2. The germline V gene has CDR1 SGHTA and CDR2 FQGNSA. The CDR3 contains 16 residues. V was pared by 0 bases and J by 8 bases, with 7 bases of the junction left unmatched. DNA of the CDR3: TGTGCCAGCAGCTTAGCTCGTCTAGCGGGAGTGGATGAGCAGTTCTTC. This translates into CASSLARLAGVDEQFF.

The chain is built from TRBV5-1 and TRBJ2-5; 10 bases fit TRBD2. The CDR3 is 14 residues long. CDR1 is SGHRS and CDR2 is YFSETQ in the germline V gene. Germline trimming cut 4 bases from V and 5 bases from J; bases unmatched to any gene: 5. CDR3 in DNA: TGCGCCAGCAGCAGGGGACTAGCGAGGGAGACCCAGTACTTC. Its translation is CASSRGLARETQYF.

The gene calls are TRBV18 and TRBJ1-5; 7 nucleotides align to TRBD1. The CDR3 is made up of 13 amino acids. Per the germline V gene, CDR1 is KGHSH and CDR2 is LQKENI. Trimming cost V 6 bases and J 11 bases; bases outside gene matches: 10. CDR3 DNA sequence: TGTGCCAGCTCTCCCGCAGGGGGTGAGGCCCAGCATTTT. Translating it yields CASSPAGGEAQHF.

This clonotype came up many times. The DNA of the CDR3 is TGTGCCAGCAGCTTGGAGGGAACGGACAAAAACATTCAGTACTTC. Amino acid sequence: CASSLEGTDKNIQYF. The chain is built from TRBV5-5 and TRBJ2-4; D is unclear. Germline CDR1 is SGHKS and CDR2 is YYEKEE (reference sequence). Trimming shortened V by 0 bases and J by 3 bases, and 10 bases separated the two germline ends. The CDR3 runs to 15 residues.

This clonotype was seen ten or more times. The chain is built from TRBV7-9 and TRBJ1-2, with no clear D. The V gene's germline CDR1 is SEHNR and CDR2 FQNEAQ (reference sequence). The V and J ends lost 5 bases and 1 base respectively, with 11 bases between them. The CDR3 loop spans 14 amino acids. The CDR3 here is CASSPALVNYGYTF. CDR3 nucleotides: TGTGCCAGCAGCCCCGCTCTCGTTAACTATGGCTACACCTTC.

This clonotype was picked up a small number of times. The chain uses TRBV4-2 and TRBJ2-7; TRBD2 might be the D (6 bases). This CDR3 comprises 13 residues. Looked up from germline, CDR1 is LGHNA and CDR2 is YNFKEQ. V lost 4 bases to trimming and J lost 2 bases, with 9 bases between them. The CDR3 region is CASSLDYTYEQYF. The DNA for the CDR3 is TGTGCCAGCAGCCTGGACTATACCTACGAGCAGTACTTC.

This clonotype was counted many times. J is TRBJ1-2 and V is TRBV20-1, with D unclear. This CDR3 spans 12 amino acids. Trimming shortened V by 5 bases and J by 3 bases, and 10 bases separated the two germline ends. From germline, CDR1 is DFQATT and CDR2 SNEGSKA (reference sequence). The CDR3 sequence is CSARLADYGYTF. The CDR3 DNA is TGCAGTGCTCGCTTAGCCGACTATGGCTACACCTTC.

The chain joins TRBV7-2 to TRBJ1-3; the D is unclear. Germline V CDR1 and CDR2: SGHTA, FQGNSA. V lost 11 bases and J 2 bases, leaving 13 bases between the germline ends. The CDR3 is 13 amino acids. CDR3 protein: CARGAAAGNTIYF. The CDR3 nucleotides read TGTGCCCGGGGTGCGGCCGCTGGAAACACCATATATTTT.

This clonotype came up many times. The CDR3: CASSQDGAGGLQETQYF. The CDR3 DNA follows: TGCGCCAGCAGCCAAGATGGGGCGGGGGGCCTCCAAGAGACCCAGTACTTC. The chain is built from TRBV4-1 and TRBJ2-5, with 8 bases aligning to TRBD2. Germline V gives CDR1 MGHRA, CDR2 YSYEKL. There are 17 residues in the CDR3. V was pared by 0 bases and J by 1 base, with 7 bases of the junction left unmatched.